This T cell receptor (beta chain) was recovered during a study of blood T cell repertoires in COVID-19. In the study overall: Sources were T cells, B-cell-depleted T cells, or PBMCs; the material itself was cDNA or gDNA.

V gave up 9 bases and J gave up 1 base, with 26 bases separating them. This CDR3 spans 18 amino acids. Germline V gene sequence: CDR1 MDHEN, CDR2 SYDVKM. Source study methods: Amplification with reference gene primers provided the estimates of nucleated cell counts. Sequencing used immunoSEQ multiplex PCR; TCRdb keeps in-frame clones, though not all of them. The DNA gave D and trimming, while V, J and clone size come from that table. The sample comprises 150,000 to 200,000 clones, about 89% of which are singletons, and roughly 0.77% rests with the top ten. Individuals drawn from 20 to 25 US areas were about 18 to 89 years old.

This chain uses TRBV28 with TRBJ2-3; the D gene is possibly TRBD1 (6 bases). This sequence originates from a woman under 30 who had recovered from COVID-19. Sequenced sample: PBMCs or T cells enriched from blood (not recorded which). CDR3 amino acids: CASTFTRDNFKGTDTQYF. The CDR3 nucleotides are TGTGCCAGTACCTTCACCCGGGACAACTTTAAGGGCACAGATACGCAGTATTTT.